The 25 T cell receptor beta chains below were found in one sample sequenced in a study of T-cell memory formation after mild COVID-19. TCRdb processed the 5' RACE reads anew with MiXCR; each CDR3 protein has one entry. The table lists hundreds of thousands of distinct CDR3 sequences, more than 15% of them singletons. Sequenced input: PBMCs or a T cell subset sorted from them (not recorded which). These receptors all come from an adult woman who had mild COVID-19 (a few samples of this study predate the infection). Cell type and time point are not known.

J is TRBJ2-6 and V is TRBV30; 10 bases line up with TRBD1. With V trimmed by 3 bases and J by 0 bases, 8 bases remained unmatched. The V gene's germline CDR1 is GTSNPN and CDR2 SVGIG (reference sequence). CDR3 size: 18 residues. The CDR3 loop is CAWRVRTGGSSGANVLTF. CDR3 nucleotide sequence: TGTGCCTGGAGGGTTCGGACAGGGGGAAGCTCTGGGGCCAACGTCCTGACTTTC.

The chain is built from TRBV5-6 and TRBJ2-5; a possible D gene is TRBD1 (5 bases). The CDR3 totals 19 residues. Germline V gene lookup returns CDR1 SGHDT and CDR2 YYEEEE. V lost 3 bases and J 1 base, leaving 25 bases between the germline ends. In nucleotides, the CDR3 is TGTGCCAGCAGCTACCGCTTACGGCAGGGAAAGGCCTTCCAAGAGACCCAGTACTTC. It yields the protein CASSYRLRQGKAFQETQYF.

This clonotype was picked up a small number of times. V gene TRBV15 combines with J gene TRBJ2-3; D might be TRBD2 (5 bases). The V end lost 5 bases, the J end lost 2 bases, and 17 bases lay between the germline ends. This CDR3 has 16 amino acids. In germline, CDR1 is LNHNV, CDR2 YYDKDF (reference sequence). The CDR3 spells CATSDERASNTDTQYF. The CDR3 coding sequence is TGTGCCACCAGCGATGAAAGGGCTAGCAACACAGATACGCAGTATTTT. Together with reference TRBV15 and TRBJ2-3, the CDR3 gives the full variable domain: DAMVIQNPRYQVTQFGKPVTLSCSQTLNHNVMYWYQQKSSQAPKLLFHYYDKDFNNEADTPDNFQSRRPNTSFCFLDIRSPGLGDTAMYLCATSDERASNTDTQYFGPGTRLTVL.

As concerns this clonotype: This may arise from a read error, as a much more abundant clone is one base away. The rearrangement links TRBV4-2 to TRBJ2-5; the D gene is possibly TRBD1 (5 bases). CDR1 and CDR2 from the germline V gene are LGHNA and YNFKEQ. The CDR3 sequence is 14 residues long. CDR3 coding DNA: TGTGCCAGCAGCCAAGGGGGCGGACAAGAGACCAAGTACTTC. This sequence encodes CASSQGGGQETKYF.

Comment on this clonotype: One end of the junction fails to match germline, which may point to a read error. This chain joins TRBV7-7 and TRBJ2-7; D remains unclear. Germline lookup yields CDR1 SSHAT and CDR2 FNYEAQ (reference sequence). The CDR3 sequence is 14 residues long. Written as DNA, the CDR3 is TGTGCTAGCAGCCCGGACGCTAAACCCTACGAGCAGTACTTC. This gives the protein CASSPDAKPYEQYF.

The DNA of the CDR3 is TGTGCCAGCAGCGTGGCAACCCGGTCAGATACGCAGTATTTT. Protein: CASSVATRSDTQYF. The chain is built from TRBV9 and TRBJ2-3; D not certain. V was trimmed by 2 bases and J by 4 bases, leaving 11 bases between them. The CDR3 runs 14 residues. The germline CDR1 and CDR2 sequences are SGDLS and YYNGEE.

This clonotype was seen a few times. The chain has TRBV6-1 and TRBJ2-7, with a weak D call TRBD2 (7 bases). The CDR3 runs 15 residues. Germline CDR1 MNHNS, CDR2 SASEGT. V was clipped by 2 bases and J by 7 bases, with 18 bases between them. CDR3 DNA: TGTGCCAGCAGTGAACATTTTAGGGGGGGGCGAGAGCAGTACTTC. This encodes CASSEHFRGGREQYF.

This clonotype was counted a few times. V gene TRBV20-1 combines with J gene TRBJ1-2, with D perhaps matching TRBD1 (6 bases). The germline V and J ends were trimmed by 6 bases and 3 bases, with 11 bases remaining between them. CDR3 length: 12 amino acids. Germline values: CDR1 DFQATT, CDR2 SNEGSKA (reference sequence). The CDR3 sequence is CSAGGQHYGYTF. CDR3 DNA sequence: TGCAGTGCCGGAGGACAGCACTATGGCTACACCTTC.

This clonotype was seen more than once but under ten times. V usage is TRBV29-1 and J usage is TRBJ2-1, with D possibly being TRBD1 or TRBD2 (5 bases each). The CDR3 covers 14 residues. V was pared by 7 bases and J by 8 bases, with 21 bases between. In germline, CDR1 is SQVTM, CDR2 ANQGSEA. This chain's CDR3 is CSGIRDLALDEQFF. CDR3 in DNA: TGCAGCGGTATCCGGGACCTCGCTCTCGATGAGCAGTTCTTC.

The V call is TRBV6-5, the J call TRBJ1-1; a weak D match, TRBD1 (5 bases). The CDR3 has 13 residues. The germline CDR1 and CDR2 sequences are MNHEY and SVGAGI. V lost 5 bases and J 9 bases, leaving 16 bases between the germline ends. CDR3 residues: CASSTPGQGQAFF. CDR3 DNA sequence: TGTGCCAGCAGTACGCCTGGCCAGGGACAAGCTTTCTTT.

In its sample, this clonotype was seen a few times. This chain uses TRBV5-1 with TRBJ2-1; D is uncertain. In germline, CDR1 is SGHRS, CDR2 YFSETQ. The CDR3 is made up of 13 amino acids. The ends were cut back, 5 bases at V and 2 bases at J, with 8 bases in the middle. In nucleotides, the CDR3 is TGCGCCAGCAGATATATCCCCTACAATGAGCAGTTCTTC. This translates into CASRYIPYNEQFF.

The rearrangement uses TRBV5-1 and TRBJ1-1; D is perhaps TRBD1 (5 bases). Germline-derived CDR1 and CDR2 are SGHRS and YFSETQ. V was shortened by 5 bases and J by 0 bases, with 17 bases between the two germline ends. CDR3 length: 16 amino acids. The CDR3 here is CASRVQGLNLNTEAFF. The CDR3 nucleotides are TGCGCCAGCAGGGTGCAGGGATTGAATTTGAACACTGAAGCTTTCTTT.

The J gene is TRBJ2-7, the V gene TRBV5-1; TRBD2 is a possible D gene (6 bases). Trimming shortened V by 0 bases and J by 2 bases, and 12 bases separated the two germline ends. The CDR3 has 15 residues. Germline V gene data show CDR1 as SGHRS and CDR2 as YFSETQ. CDR3 loop: CASSLEPGEPYEQYF. The CDR3 DNA reads TGCGCCAGCAGCTTGGAACCGGGGGAACCCTACGAGCAGTACTTC.

The rearrangement joins TRBV12-3 or TRBV12-4 to TRBJ1-3; D unclear. Trimming left V 2 bases short and J 0 bases short, with 29 bases between. CDR3 length: 22 amino acids. The CDR3 coding sequence is TGTGCCAGCAGTTTATCCATACTGGGGTTAGATACAGATCCCGACTCTGGAAACACCATATATTTT. Translated: CASSLSILGLDTDPDSGNTIYF.

The chain joins TRBV10-3 to TRBJ2-7; 8 nucleotides match TRBD1. J gave up 0 bases and V 2 bases, and 6 bases lay outside the gene matches. CDR1 and CDR2 from the germline V gene are ENHRY and SYGVKD. The CDR3 covers 16 residues. The CDR3 reads CAISEQGAASSYEQYF. As DNA, the CDR3 is TGTGCCATCAGTGAGCAGGGGGCAGCGAGCTCCTACGAGCAGTACTTC.

This clonotype was seen more than once but under ten times. Compared with germline, one end of the junction differs, possibly owing to a read error. The chain joins TRBV20-1 to TRBJ2-2, with TRBD2 as a possible D gene (7 bases). Germline CDR1 and CDR2: DFQATT and SNEGSKA (reference sequence). The CDR3 contains 15 residues. As DNA, the CDR3 is TGCAGTGCTAGAATAGCGGAGGGGGGGACCGGGGACCTGTTTTTT. Translating it yields CSARIAEGGTGDLFF.

This clonotype was counted between two and nine times. This chain uses TRBV6-2 or TRBV6-3 with TRBJ2-2; D perhaps matches TRBD2 (6 bases). The ends were cut back, 6 bases at V and 4 bases at J, with 12 bases in the middle. From germline, CDR1 is MNHEY and CDR2 SVGEGT. The CDR3 is 14 residues long. The CDR3 nucleotides read TGTGCCAGCAGGAGGGACTCTCTCACCGGGGAGCTGTTTTTT. It specifies CASRRDSLTGELFF.

This clonotype appeared a few times. This chain connects TRBV6-5 to TRBJ1-1; the D is unclear. The V end was cut by 1 base, the J end by 1 base, with 4 bases between. CDR3 length equals 13 residues. The germline gives CDR1 MNHEY, CDR2 SVGAGI. CDR3 residues: CASSYLKNTEAFF. Written as DNA, the CDR3 is TGTGCCAGCAGTTACTTAAAGAACACTGAAGCTTTCTTT.

The rearrangement uses TRBV7-8 and TRBJ1-1; 8 nucleotides match TRBD1. Unmatched junction bases numbered 10, after V lost 7 bases and J lost 0 bases. The CDR3 is 16 amino acids. The germline gives CDR1 SGHVS, CDR2 FQNEAQ. This chain's CDR3 is CASTLLPTGVNTEAFF. CDR3 nucleotides: TGTGCCAGCACCCTACTTCCGACAGGGGTGAACACTGAAGCTTTCTTT. Full variable domain (rest looked up from reference TRBV7-8 and TRBJ1-1): GAGVSQSPRYKVAKRGQDVALRCDPISGHVSLFWYQQALGQGPEFLTYFQNEAQLDKSGLPSDRFFAERPEGSVSTLKIQRTQQEDSAVYLCASTLLPTGVNTEAFFGQGTRLTVV.

The chain has TRBV6-5 and TRBJ1-2; 9 positions match TRBD1. Per germline, CDR1 MNHEY and CDR2 SVGAGI. V gave up 7 bases and J gave up 8 bases; unmatched junction bases: 5. The CDR3 extends over 12 amino acids. The CDR3 region is CASKTGGDGYTF. The CDR3 DNA reads TGTGCCAGCAAAACAGGGGGCGACGGCTACACCTTC.

This clonotype was observed a few times. This chain connects TRBV6-1 to TRBJ2-7, with 7 bases fitting TRBD2. The J segment lost 3 bases and the V segment lost 2 bases, leaving 7 bases of the junction unmatched. The germline V gene has CDR1 MNHNS and CDR2 SASEGT. This CDR3 is 15 amino acids long. The CDR3 region is CASSEMAGEGYEQYF. CDR3 bases: TGTGCCAGCAGTGAAATGGCGGGAGAGGGCTACGAGCAGTACTTC.

The V gene is TRBV27, the J gene TRBJ2-2; D gene ambiguous. Germline-derived CDR1 and CDR2 are MNHEY and SMNVEV (reference sequence). Trimming removed 3 bases at V and 1 base at J, with 6 bases between. CDR3 length: 14 residues. The CDR3 sequence: CASSFFGNTGELFF. The CDR3 DNA follows: TGTGCCAGCAGTTTTTTTGGGAACACCGGGGAGCTGTTTTTT.

There are a few counts of this clonotype. The junction differs from germline at one of its ends, possibly a read error. The chain recombines TRBV7-6 with TRBJ2-1; 12 bases are a match to TRBD2. The CDR3 is made up of 16 amino acids. The germline gives CDR1 SGHVS, CDR2 FNYEAQ. CDR3 coding DNA: TGTGCCAGCAGCATAGCGCTAGCGGGAGGGCGGAATGAGCAGTTCTTC. This sequence encodes CASSIALAGGRNEQFF.

This clonotype was recorded a few times. The V and J genes are TRBV25-1 and TRBJ1-1, with D perhaps TRBD1 (5 bases). Trimming stripped 1 base from V and 5 bases from J, with 14 bases between. The CDR3 loop spans 15 amino acids. The germline gives CDR1 MGHDK, CDR2 SYGVNS. The CDR3 is CASSESRARGTEAFF. CDR3 nucleotides: TGTGCCAGCAGTGAATCAAGGGCTAGGGGAACTGAAGCTTTCTTT.

The chain joins TRBV6-1 to TRBJ2-1; D unresolved. The CDR3 runs to 15 residues. CDR1 and CDR2 (germline): MNHNS, SASEGT. Trimming stripped 2 bases from V and 3 bases from J, with 11 bases between. The CDR3 DNA sequence: TGTGCCAGCAGTGAAAAACCGCGACTCTACAATGAGCAGTTCTTC. Translating it yields CASSEKPRLYNEQFF.